This T cell receptor (beta chain) was observed in a study of chemoradiotherapy in HPV16-positive cancers. Study-wide findings and caveats: Candidate HPV-specific clones and E7-related TCR motifs grew in tumor during treatment.

Sequencing used immunoSEQ multiplex PCR; TCRdb keeps in-frame clones, though not all of them. The top ten clones hold under 20% of a sample with about 24,000 clones, around 90% of them seen once. To note about this clone: Antigen: not known.

Samples were taken several times over chemoradiotherapy. This CDR3 region has 13 residues. Germline V gene data show CDR1 as SGDLS and CDR2 as YYNGEE. With V trimmed by 6 bases and J by 5 bases, 6 bases remained unmatched. The input for sequencing was blood, taken from a patient who underwent chemoradiotherapy. This receptor was identified in a human donor with HPV-associated anogenital cancer. V usage is TRBV9 and J usage is TRBJ2-7, with 9 bases fitting TRBD1. The CDR3 nucleotides are TGTGCCAGCAACCAGGGGACAGGGCACGAGCAGTACTTC. Translated: CASNQGTGHEQYF. Based on the CDR3 plus reference TRBV9 and TRBJ2-7, the full variable domain is DSGVTQTPKHLITATGQRVTLRCSPRSGDLSVYWYQQSLDQGLQFLIQYYNGEERAKGNILERFSAQQFPDLHSELNLSSLELGDSALYFCASNQGTGHEQYFGPGTRLTVT.